The 22 T cell receptor beta chains below come from one sample, sequenced in a study of identical twins. TCRdb re-called the 5' RACE reads through MiXCR, storing one row per CDR3 protein. The table lists some 240,000 distinct CDR3 sequences, about 8.5% of them singletons. The same specimen was also included in a second study, on yellow fever vaccine responses in identical twins.

The specimen sequenced was CD8+ T cells sorted from blood. These receptors came from a young woman in good health.

This clonotype has at least ten counts. The rearrangement joins TRBV21-1 to TRBJ2-4; the table's D call, TRBD1, has no DNA check behind it. TRBV21-1 is annotated as a pseudogene. This CDR3 is built from 17 residues. The CDR3 DNA is TGTGCCAGCAGCAAAGGACAGCTACTGCTAGCCAAAAACATTCAGTACTTC. Encoded protein: CASSKGQLLLAKNIQYF.

This clonotype was recorded many times. The rearrangement links TRBV12-3 or TRBV12-4 to TRBJ2-5; no firm D call. The CDR3 runs 13 residues. The ends were cut back, 6 bases at V and 5 bases at J, with 13 bases in the middle. The CDR3 reads CASREKLGETQYF. Written as DNA, the CDR3 is TGTGCCAGCAGGGAAAAGTTGGGGGAGACCCAGTACTTC.

This chain connects TRBV11-2 to TRBJ2-7; 8 bases are a match to TRBD1. Unmatched junction bases numbered 8, after V lost 5 bases and J lost 5 bases. The CDR3 totals 14 residues. CDR1 SGHAT and CDR2 FQNNGV come from the germline V gene. CDR3 in amino acids: CASSTNRGSDEQYF. CDR3 coding DNA: TGTGCCAGCAGCACCAACAGGGGGAGTGACGAGCAGTACTTC.

This clonotype was found many times. The chain is built from TRBV5-5 and TRBJ2-2; D gene unclear. This CDR3 is 17 amino acids long. The germline CDR1 and CDR2 sequences are SGHKS and YYEKEE (reference sequence). V was cut by 0 bases and J by 0 bases, with 12 bases left in between. The CDR3 sequence: CASSLAPLTSNTGELFF. CDR3 nucleotide sequence: TGTGCCAGCAGCTTGGCCCCACTGACGTCGAACACCGGGGAGCTGTTTTTT.

This clonotype was seen a handful of times. The V gene is TRBV4-3, the J gene TRBJ2-3; 10 bases match TRBD2. The V segment lost 1 base and the J segment 6 bases; nucleotides outside the gene matches: 13. This CDR3 spans 18 amino acids. CDR1 LGHNA and CDR2 YSLEER come from the germline V gene. The DNA of the CDR3 is TGCGCCAGCAGCCAAGCCCGGTGGCCTAGCGGGAGTATGGATACGCAGTATTTT. It codes for CASSQARWPSGSMDTQYF.

The sample holds a few counts of this clonotype. The V call is TRBV20-1, the J call TRBJ2-1, with a possible D match to TRBD2 (5 bases). This CDR3 spans 15 amino acids. V shed 0 bases and J shed 0 bases, with 9 bases lying between them. Germline-derived CDR1 and CDR2 are DFQATT and SNEGSKA (reference sequence). CDR3 loop: CSARDLSGSYNEQFF. In nucleotides, the CDR3 is TGCAGTGCTAGAGATCTCAGCGGCTCCTACAATGAGCAGTTCTTC.

This clonotype came up many times. J is TRBJ1-5 and V is TRBV4-3; TRBD1 agrees at 7 bases. J was trimmed by 5 bases and V by 0 bases; bases with no gene match: 10. The CDR3 covers 17 residues. The germline gives CDR1 LGHNA, CDR2 YSLEER. In nucleotides, the CDR3 is TGCGCCAGCAGCCAAGATTTGCTTAACAGGGGCGATCAGCCCCAGCATTTT. Translation gives CASSQDLLNRGDQPQHF.

This clonotype was counted many times. V is TRBV12-3 or TRBV12-4 and J is TRBJ2-7; the D gene is possibly TRBD2 (6 bases). The CDR3 is 15 residues long. Trimming removed 6 bases at V and 1 base at J, with 16 bases between. The chain's CDR3 is CASSDPLSGSYEQYF. In DNA form, the CDR3 reads TGTGCCAGCAGCGACCCCCTGAGCGGGTCCTACGAGCAGTACTTC.

This clonotype showed up many times. J is TRBJ2-1 and V is TRBV29-1; 7 bases fit TRBD1. The germline V gene has CDR1 SQVTM and CDR2 ANQGSEA. J lost 4 bases, V lost 4 bases, and 7 bases had no gene match. The CDR3 has 14 amino acids. The CDR3 sequence is CSVVPGQNYNEQFF. The CDR3 DNA reads as TGCAGCGTTGTCCCGGGACAGAATTACAATGAGCAGTTCTTC.

This chain connects TRBV20-1 to TRBJ2-3; D may be TRBD1 (6 bases). V shed 6 bases and J shed 1 base, with 11 bases lying between them. This CDR3 spans 13 amino acids. Germline V CDR1 and CDR2: DFQATT, SNEGSKA (reference sequence). The CDR3 DNA sequence: TGCAGTGCCGTAGCAGGGGGCACAGATACGCAGTATTTT. It translates to CSAVAGGTDTQYF.

Ten or more counts support this clonotype. The rearrangement joins TRBV6-1 to TRBJ2-2; 10 positions match TRBD1. Germline V CDR1 and CDR2: MNHNS, SASEGT. The CDR3 spans 15 residues. Trimming cost V 6 bases and J 7 bases; bases outside gene matches: 8. The CDR3 DNA reads TGTGCCAGCAGCACGACAGGGGGCGCAGGCGGGGAGCTGTTTTTT. Its protein product is CASSTTGGAGGELFF.

Many counts were recorded for this clonotype. The genes are TRBV29-1 and TRBJ2-3; TRBD1 matches 7 bases. The ends lost 5 bases at V and 4 bases at J; junction bases unmatched: 12. The CDR3 loop spans 15 amino acids. CDR1 is SQVTM, CDR2 ANQGSEA, per germline. In DNA, the CDR3 is TGCAGCGTTACATCCTACAGGGGATGGGCAGATACGCAGTATTTT. This sequence encodes CSVTSYRGWADTQYF.

This clonotype was counted ten times or more. The rearrangement uses TRBV12-3 or TRBV12-4 and TRBJ2-1; weak D call: TRBD1 (6 bases). Trimming cost V 7 bases and J 6 bases, with 13 bases left between them. The CDR3 spans 13 residues. CDR3 sequence (DNA): TGTGCCAGCACCCCCGACAGGTTCAATGAGCAGTTCTTC. Translated, it gives CASTPDRFNEQFF.

This clonotype was recorded many times. This rearrangement joins TRBV4-1 to TRBJ2-5; 7 bases fit TRBD2. Germline CDR1 and CDR2: MGHRA and YSYEKL. V lost 3 bases to trimming and J lost 1 base; unmatched junction nucleotides: 11. The CDR3 consists of 17 residues. CDR3 sequence reads: CASSQVLASTSQETQYF. The CDR3 bases are TGCGCCAGCAGCCAGGTACTAGCGAGCACGTCCCAAGAGACCCAGTACTTC.

There are a few counts of this clonotype. This chain links TRBV2 with TRBJ2-7; D gene ambiguous. There are 15 residues in the CDR3. Germline CDR1 SNHLY, CDR2 FYNNEI. V was cut by 7 bases and J by 0 bases, with 16 bases left in between. CDR3 DNA: TGTGCCAGCATGGCCAACGACCTTAGCTCCTACGAGCAGTACTTC. It yields the protein CASMANDLSSYEQYF.

V is TRBV30 and J is TRBJ2-7; D possibly corresponds to TRBD1 (6 bases). Looked up from germline, CDR1 is GTSNPN and CDR2 is SVGIG (reference sequence). Deletions cut 0 bases from V and 1 base from J, with 10 bases between. The CDR3 has 14 amino acids. For the CDR3, the DNA is TGTGCCTGGAGTGTAAAGGACAGATCCTACGAGCAGTACTTC. This codes for CAWSVKDRSYEQYF.

This clonotype has only a few counts. The genes are TRBV28 and TRBJ2-7; D gene ambiguous. Germline CDR1 MDHEN, CDR2 SYDVKM. There are 13 residues in the CDR3. V was trimmed by 2 bases and J by 3 bases, leaving 8 bases between them. CDR3 nucleotide sequence: TGTGCCAGCAGTTTAAGTCATCACTACGAGCAGTACTTC. The encoded protein is CASSLSHHYEQYF.

This chain joins TRBV6-5 and TRBJ2-7; no definite D call. This CDR3 is built from 14 residues. Trimming pared 2 bases from V and 1 base from J, leaving 9 bases between. Looked up from germline, CDR1 is MNHEY and CDR2 is SVGAGI. The CDR3 DNA reads TGTGCCAGCAGTTACGATGGCATTTCCTACGAGCAGTACTTC. Translating gives CASSYDGISYEQYF.

In its sample, this clonotype was seen many times. The chain employs TRBV6-2 or TRBV6-3 and TRBJ2-7, with 12 positions matching TRBD2. Germline assignment: CDR1 MNHEY and CDR2 SVGEGT. After removal of 6 bases from V and 3 bases from J, the junction contained 3 bases not matched to a gene. The CDR3 length is 14 residues. This CDR3 reads CASSMTSGSYEQYF. In DNA, the CDR3 is TGTGCCAGCAGCATGACTAGCGGGAGCTACGAGCAGTACTTC.

This clonotype was observed a few times. This chain uses TRBV7-3 with TRBJ2-1, with D uncertain. CDR1 is SGHTA, CDR2 FQGTGA, per germline. V dropped 6 bases and J dropped 5 bases, with 8 bases sitting between them. The CDR3 is 12 residues long. This CDR3 reads CASRAPDNEQFF. The CDR3 nucleotides are TGTGCCAGCAGAGCCCCTGACAATGAGCAGTTCTTC. The full variable domain, in which reference TRBV7-3 and TRBJ2-1 provide the parts outside the CDR3, is GAGVSQTPSNKVTEKGKYVELRCDPISGHTALYWYRQSLGQGPEFLIYFQGTGAADDSGLPNDRFFAVRPEGSVSTLKIQRTERGDSAVYLCASRAPDNEQFFGPGTRLTVL.

This clonotype was seen a few times. This sequence joins TRBV4-3 and TRBJ2-2; 8 bases align to TRBD2. V shed 0 bases, J shed 10 bases, and the junction held 13 bases outside the gene matches. This CDR3 is built from 17 residues. Germline loops: CDR1 LGHNA, CDR2 YSLEER. The DNA for the CDR3 is TGCGCCAGCAGCCAAGATTCACTAGCGGTAGCTGTTAAGGAGCTGTTTTTT. Translation: CASSQDSLAVAVKELFF.

This clonotype has a handful of counts. The chain combines TRBV28 with TRBJ2-3, with 16 bases aligning to TRBD2. CDR3 length equals 19 residues. Trimming removed 5 bases from V and 4 bases from J; junction bases left unmatched: 12. Germline assignment: CDR1 MDHEN and CDR2 SYDVKM. The CDR3 loop is CASSKLYGTSGRESDTQYF. The CDR3 coding sequence is TGTGCCAGCAGTAAACTCTACGGGACTAGCGGGAGGGAGTCAGATACGCAGTATTTT. The full variable domain, in which reference TRBV28 and TRBJ2-3 provide the parts outside the CDR3, is DVKVTQSSRYLVKRTGEKVFLECVQDMDHENMFWYRQDPGLGLRLIYFSYDVKMKEKGDIPEGYSVSREKKERFSLILESASTNQTSMYLCASSKLYGTSGRESDTQYFGPGTRLTVL.